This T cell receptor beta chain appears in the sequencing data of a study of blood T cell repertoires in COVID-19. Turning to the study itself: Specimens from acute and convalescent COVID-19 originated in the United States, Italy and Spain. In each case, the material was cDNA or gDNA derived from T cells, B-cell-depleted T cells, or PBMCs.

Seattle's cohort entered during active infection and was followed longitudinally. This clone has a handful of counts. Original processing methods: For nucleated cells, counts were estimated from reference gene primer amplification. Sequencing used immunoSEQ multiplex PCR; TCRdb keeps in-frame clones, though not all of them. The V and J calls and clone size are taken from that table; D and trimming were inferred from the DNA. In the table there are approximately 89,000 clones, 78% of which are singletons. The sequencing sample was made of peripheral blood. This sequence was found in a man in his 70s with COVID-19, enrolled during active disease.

The CDR3 DNA reads TGTGCCAGCAGTTTACTCCCCCCGGGGGCGGGAGCCCACAATGAGCAGTTCTTC. Protein product: CASSLLPPGAGAHNEQFF. This rearrangement joins TRBV27 to TRBJ2-1; D perhaps matches TRBD2 (7 bases). Germline V gives CDR1 MNHEY, CDR2 SMNVEV (reference sequence). This CDR3 spans 18 amino acids. Trimming removed 2 bases at V and 5 bases at J, with 22 bases between.